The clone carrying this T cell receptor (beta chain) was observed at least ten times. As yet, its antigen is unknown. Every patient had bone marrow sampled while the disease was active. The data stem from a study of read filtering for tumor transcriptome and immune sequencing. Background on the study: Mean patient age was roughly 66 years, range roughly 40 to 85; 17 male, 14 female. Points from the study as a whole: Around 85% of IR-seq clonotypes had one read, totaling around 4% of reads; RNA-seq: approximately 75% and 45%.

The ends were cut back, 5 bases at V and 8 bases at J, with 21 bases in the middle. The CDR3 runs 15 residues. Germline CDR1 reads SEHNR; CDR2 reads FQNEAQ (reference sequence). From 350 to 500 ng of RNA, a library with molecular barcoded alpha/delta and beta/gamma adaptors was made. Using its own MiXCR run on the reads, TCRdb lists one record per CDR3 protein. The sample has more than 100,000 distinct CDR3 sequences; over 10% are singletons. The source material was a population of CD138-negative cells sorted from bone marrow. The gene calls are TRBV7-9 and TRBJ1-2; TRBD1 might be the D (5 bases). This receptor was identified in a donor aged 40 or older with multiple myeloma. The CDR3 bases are TGTGCCAGCAGCGCTACAGGCGGGCGGTGGGACGGCTACACCTTC. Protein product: CASSATGGRWDGYTF.